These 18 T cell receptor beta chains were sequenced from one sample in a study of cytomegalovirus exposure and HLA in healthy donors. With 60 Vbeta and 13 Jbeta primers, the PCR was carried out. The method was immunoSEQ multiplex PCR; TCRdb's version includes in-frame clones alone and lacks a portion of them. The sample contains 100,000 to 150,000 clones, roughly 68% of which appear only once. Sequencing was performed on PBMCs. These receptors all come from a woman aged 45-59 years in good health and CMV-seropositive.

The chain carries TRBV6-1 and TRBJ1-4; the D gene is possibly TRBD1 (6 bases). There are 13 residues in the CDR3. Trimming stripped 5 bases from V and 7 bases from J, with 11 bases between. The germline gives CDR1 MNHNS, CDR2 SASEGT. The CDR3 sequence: CASSSGVREKLFF. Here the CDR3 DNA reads TGTGCCAGCAGTTCAGGGGTTCGTGAAAAACTGTTTTTT.

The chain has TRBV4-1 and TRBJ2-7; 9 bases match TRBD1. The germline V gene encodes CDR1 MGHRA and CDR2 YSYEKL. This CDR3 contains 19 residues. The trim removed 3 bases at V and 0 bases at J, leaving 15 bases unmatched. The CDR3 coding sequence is TGCGCCAGCAGCCATGTTCTGACAGGGGGGACGTCCCTCTCCTACGAGCAGTACTTC. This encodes CASSHVLTGGTSLSYEQYF.

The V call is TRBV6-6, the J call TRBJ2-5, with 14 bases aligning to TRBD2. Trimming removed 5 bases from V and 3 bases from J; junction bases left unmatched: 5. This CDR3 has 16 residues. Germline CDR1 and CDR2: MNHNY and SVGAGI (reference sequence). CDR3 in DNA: TGTGCCAGCAGTCGAAGACTAGCGGGGGGGAAAGAGACCCAGTACTTC. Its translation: CASSRRLAGGKETQYF.

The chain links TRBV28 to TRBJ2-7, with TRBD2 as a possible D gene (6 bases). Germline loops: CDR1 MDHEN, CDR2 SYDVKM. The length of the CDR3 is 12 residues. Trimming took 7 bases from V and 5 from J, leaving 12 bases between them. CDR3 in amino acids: CASTISGHEQYF. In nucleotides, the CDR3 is TGTGCCAGCACTATTAGCGGCCACGAGCAGTACTTC. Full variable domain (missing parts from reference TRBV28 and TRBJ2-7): DVKVTQSSRYLVKRTGEKVFLECVQDMDHENMFWYRQDPGLGLRLIYFSYDVKMKEKGDIPEGYSVSREKKERFSLILESASTNQTSMYLCASTISGHEQYFGPGTRLTVT.

CDR3 residues: CASKLRGQTYEQYF. The CDR3 DNA reads TGTGCCAGCAAACTCCGGGGACAGACCTACGAGCAGTACTTC. The V and J genes are TRBV28 and TRBJ2-7; TRBD1 aligns across 7 bases. The CDR3 runs 14 residues. The junction had 8 bases not matched to a gene; V was cut back by 7 bases and J by 2 bases. CDR1 is MDHEN and CDR2 is SYDVKM in the germline V gene.

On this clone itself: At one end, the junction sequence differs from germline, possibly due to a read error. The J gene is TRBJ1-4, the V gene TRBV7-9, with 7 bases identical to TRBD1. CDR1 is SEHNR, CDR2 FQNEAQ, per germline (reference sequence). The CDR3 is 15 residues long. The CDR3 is CASSRDRAFNENLFF. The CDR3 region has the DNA TGTGCCAGCAGCCGAGACAGGGCCTTTAATGAAAACCTGTTTTTT.

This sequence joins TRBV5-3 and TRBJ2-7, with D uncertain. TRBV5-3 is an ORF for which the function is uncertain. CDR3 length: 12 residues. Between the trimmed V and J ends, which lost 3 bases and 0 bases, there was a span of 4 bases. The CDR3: CARSYCSYEQYF. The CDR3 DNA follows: TGTGCCAGAAGCTACTGCTCCTACGAGCAGTACTTC.

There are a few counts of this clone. This CDR3 is CASSYGRTSSYEQYF. In nucleotides, the CDR3 is TGTGCCAGCAGTTACGGCAGAACTAGCTCCTACGAGCAGTACTTC. The chain links TRBV6-6 to TRBJ2-7, with D perhaps matching TRBD2 (5 bases). V was pared by 2 bases and J by 0 bases, with 11 bases between. The CDR3 has 15 residues. Germline CDR1 MNHNY, CDR2 SVGAGI (reference sequence).

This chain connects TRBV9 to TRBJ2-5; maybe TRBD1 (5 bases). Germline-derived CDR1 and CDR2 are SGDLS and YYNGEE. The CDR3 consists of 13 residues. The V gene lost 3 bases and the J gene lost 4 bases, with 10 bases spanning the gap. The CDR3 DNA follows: TGTGCCAGCAGCGCCGGACATGCAGAGACCCAGTACTTC. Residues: CASSAGHAETQYF.

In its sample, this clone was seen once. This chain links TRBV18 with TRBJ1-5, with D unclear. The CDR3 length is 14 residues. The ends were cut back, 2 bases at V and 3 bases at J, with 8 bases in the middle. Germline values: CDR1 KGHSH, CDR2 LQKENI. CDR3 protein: CASSPVRYNQPQHF. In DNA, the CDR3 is TGTGCCAGCTCACCAGTCCGTTACAATCAGCCCCAGCATTTT.

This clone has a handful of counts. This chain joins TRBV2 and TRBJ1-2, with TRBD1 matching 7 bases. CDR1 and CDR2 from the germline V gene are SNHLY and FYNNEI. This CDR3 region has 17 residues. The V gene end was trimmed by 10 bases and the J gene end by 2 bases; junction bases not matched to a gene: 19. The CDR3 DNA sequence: TGTGCCACCGCTATGGGTCCCGAGAGGGGGCTGAACTATGGCTACACCTTC. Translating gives CATAMGPERGLNYGYTF. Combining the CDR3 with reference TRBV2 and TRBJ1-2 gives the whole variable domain EPEVTQTPSHQVTQMGQEVILRCVPISNHLYFYWYRQILGQKVEFLVSFYNNEISEKSEIFDDQFSVERPDGSNFTLKIRSTKLEDSAMYFCATAMGPERGLNYGYTFGSGTRLTVV.

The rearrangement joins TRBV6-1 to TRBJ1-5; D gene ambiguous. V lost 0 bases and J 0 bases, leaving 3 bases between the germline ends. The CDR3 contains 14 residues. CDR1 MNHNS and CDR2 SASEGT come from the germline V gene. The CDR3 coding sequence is TGTGCCAGCAGTGAAGCGTATAGCAATCAGCCCCAGCATTTT. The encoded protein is CASSEAYSNQPQHF.

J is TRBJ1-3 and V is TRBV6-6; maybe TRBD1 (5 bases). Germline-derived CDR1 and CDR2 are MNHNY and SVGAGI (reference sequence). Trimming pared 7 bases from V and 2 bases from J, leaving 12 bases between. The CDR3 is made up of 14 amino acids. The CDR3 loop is CASTPAQAGNTIYF. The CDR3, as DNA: TGTGCCAGCACTCCCGCACAGGCTGGAAACACCATATATTTT.

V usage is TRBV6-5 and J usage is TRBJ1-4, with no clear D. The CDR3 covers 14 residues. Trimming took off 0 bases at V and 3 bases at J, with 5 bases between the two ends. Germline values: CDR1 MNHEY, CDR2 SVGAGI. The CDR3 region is CASSYSGANEKLFF. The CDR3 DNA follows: TGTGCCAGCAGTTACTCAGGAGCTAATGAAAAACTGTTTTTT.

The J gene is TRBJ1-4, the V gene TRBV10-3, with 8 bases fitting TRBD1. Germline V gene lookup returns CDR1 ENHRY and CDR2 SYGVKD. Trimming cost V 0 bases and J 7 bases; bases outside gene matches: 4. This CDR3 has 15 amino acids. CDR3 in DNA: TGTGCCATCAGTGAGTCCCAGGGGGCCGTTGAAAAACTGTTTTTT. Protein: CAISESQGAVEKLFF.

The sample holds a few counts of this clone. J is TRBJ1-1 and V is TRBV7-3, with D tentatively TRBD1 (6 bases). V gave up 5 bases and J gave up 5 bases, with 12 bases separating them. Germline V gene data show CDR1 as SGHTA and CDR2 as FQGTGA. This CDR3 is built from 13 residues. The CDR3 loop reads CASSPQGRTEAFF. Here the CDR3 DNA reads TGTGCCAGCAGCCCACAGGGCCGGACTGAAGCTTTCTTT.

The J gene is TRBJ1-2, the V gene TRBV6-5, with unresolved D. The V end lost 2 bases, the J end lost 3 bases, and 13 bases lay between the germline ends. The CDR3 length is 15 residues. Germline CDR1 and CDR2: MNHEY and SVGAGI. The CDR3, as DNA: TGTGCCAGCAGTTACGATCCTCGGGAGGACTATGGCTACACCTTC. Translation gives CASSYDPREDYGYTF.

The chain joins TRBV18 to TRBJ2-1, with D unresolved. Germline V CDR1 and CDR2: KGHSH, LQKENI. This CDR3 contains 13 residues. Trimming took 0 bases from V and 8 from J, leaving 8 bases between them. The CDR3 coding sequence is TGTGCCAGCTCACCACCGCTAAGCGATGAGCAGTTCTTC. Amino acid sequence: CASSPPLSDEQFF.